These 11 T cell receptor beta chains share one sample of origin, sequenced in a study of cytomegalovirus exposure and HLA in healthy donors. Here immunoSEQ multiplex PCR was the method, and the copy in TCRdb shows in-frame clones only, minus some. The sample records 130,000 to 150,000 clones, 80% to 90% being singletons. The specimen was PBMCs. All receptors come from a woman in her late teens or twenties in good health and CMV-seropositive.

The chain combines TRBV2 with TRBJ2-7; 10 positions agree with TRBD2. The CDR3 length is 16 residues. Germline V gives CDR1 SNHLY, CDR2 FYNNEI. V was pared by 2 bases and J by 1 base, with 5 bases of the junction left unmatched. The CDR3 loop is CASSELAGVRSYEQYF. The CDR3 DNA follows: TGTGCCAGCAGTGAACTAGCGGGAGTGAGGTCCTACGAGCAGTACTTC.

This clone was seen only once. The chain combines TRBV5-6 with TRBJ2-7, with TRBD1 identical over 7 bases. Looked up from germline, CDR1 is SGHDT and CDR2 is YYEEEE. CDR3 length: 15 residues. The V gene end was trimmed by 3 bases and the J gene end by 0 bases; junction bases not matched to a gene: 6. The CDR3 loop is CASSWGQSASYEQYF. CDR3 nucleotides: TGTGCCAGCAGCTGGGGACAGTCCGCCTCCTACGAGCAGTACTTC. Full variable domain (missing parts from reference TRBV5-6 and TRBJ2-7): DAGVTQSPTHLIKTRGQQVTLRCSPKSGHDTVSWYQQALGQGPQFIFQYYEEEERQRGNFPDRFSGHQFPNYSSELNVNALLLGDSALYLCASSWGQSASYEQYFGPGTRLTVT.

The V gene is TRBV7-9, the J gene TRBJ2-2, with 7 bases lining up with TRBD1. The J segment lost 0 bases and the V segment lost 3 bases, leaving 13 bases of the junction unmatched. Germline V gene data show CDR1 as SEHNR and CDR2 as FQNEAQ (reference sequence). CDR3 size: 19 residues. CDR3 bases: TGTGCCAGCAGCTTCCCCGCCCAATCGACAGGGCCGAACACCGGGGAGCTGTTTTTT. Protein: CASSFPAQSTGPNTGELFF. Variable domain in full (rest from reference TRBV7-9 and TRBJ2-2): DTGVSQNPRHKITKRGQNVTFRCDPISEHNRLYWYRQTLGQGPEFLTYFQNEAQLEKSRLLSDRFSAERPKGSFSTLEIQRTEQGDSAMYLCASSFPAQSTGPNTGELFFGEGSRLTVL.

The chain combines TRBV6-1 with TRBJ2-7, with D perhaps TRBD1 (6 bases). The CDR3 runs 13 residues. Germline V gives CDR1 MNHNS, CDR2 SASEGT. The V end lost 1 base, the J end lost 8 bases, and 12 bases lay between the germline ends. The CDR3 sequence: CASSEGGRGKQYF. The CDR3, as DNA: TGTGCCAGCAGTGAAGGCGGCAGGGGCAAGCAGTACTTC.

The chain has TRBV7-2 and TRBJ2-1; TRBD2 matches at 14 bases. Looked up from germline, CDR1 is SGHTA and CDR2 is FQGNSA. V was pared by 5 bases and J by 2 bases, with 2 bases of the junction left unmatched. The CDR3 covers 16 residues. CDR3 sequence reads: CASSMTSGGAYNEQFF. CDR3 nucleotide sequence: TGTGCCAGCAGCATGACTAGCGGGGGGGCCTACAATGAGCAGTTCTTC.

The rearrangement joins TRBV11-2 to TRBJ2-7; 8 positions match TRBD2. V shed 1 base and J 0 bases; nucleotides not matched to a gene: 8. The CDR3 spans 17 residues. Germline CDR1 and CDR2: SGHAT and FQNNGV. Written as DNA, the CDR3 is TGTGCCAGCAGCTTAGTACGGGGCGGGAGGAGCTCCTACGAGCAGTACTTC. It yields the protein CASSLVRGGRSSYEQYF.

This chain joins TRBV4-3 and TRBJ2-2; 7 nucleotides match TRBD1. With V trimmed by 0 bases and J by 0 bases, 10 bases remained unmatched. This CDR3 comprises 19 residues. Germline CDR1 and CDR2: LGHNA and YSLEER. CDR3: CASSQEGTVYLTNTGELFF. The CDR3 nucleotides read TGCGCCAGCAGCCAAGAGGGGACAGTTTACTTAACGAACACCGGGGAGCTGTTTTTT.

V usage is TRBV5-1 and J usage is TRBJ1-1; no clear D. The CDR3 is made up of 13 amino acids. V lost 4 bases to trimming and J lost 10 bases, with 17 bases between them. Per germline, CDR1 SGHRS and CDR2 YFSETQ. This CDR3 reads CASSGGLPKGAFF. The CDR3 region has the DNA TGCGCCAGCAGCGGCGGGTTGCCAAAGGGAGCTTTCTTT.

J is TRBJ2-3 and V is TRBV10-3; 11 bases match TRBD2. J lost 2 bases, V lost 8 bases, and 9 bases had no gene match. The CDR3 covers 16 residues. Germline lookup yields CDR1 ENHRY and CDR2 SYGVKD. Here the CDR3 reads CAIGSGRAWNTDTQYF. CDR3 DNA sequence: TGTGCCATCGGTAGCGGGAGGGCCTGGAACACAGATACGCAGTATTTT.

This clone was recorded a few times. This sequence joins TRBV5-8 and TRBJ2-7; TRBD2 is a possible D gene (6 bases). The CDR3 totals 13 residues. V was pared by 2 bases and J by 5 bases, with 11 bases between. Germline values: CDR1 SGHTS, CDR2 YDEGEE. Written as DNA, the CDR3 is TGTGCCAGCAGCTTAGCTAGCGTACACGAGCAGTACTTC. Protein product: CASSLASVHEQYF.

Concerning this clone: Because the CDR3 is missing its conserved closing phenylalanine or tryptophan, this is likely a read error. Because the CDR3's place on the DNA is in doubt, the DNA is left out and the CDR3 is given as listed by TCRdb. This chain uses TRBV20-1 with TRBJ2-7; no DNA check was done on the table's D call, TRBD2. CDR1 DFQATT and CDR2 SNEGSKA come from the germline V gene (reference sequence). The CDR3 region is 10 residues in length, termini included. The CDR3 is CSAQGTSGRL.